What follows is one TCR beta chain and its context. The sample originates from a study of blood T cell repertoires in COVID-19. Background on the study: Material from acute and convalescent COVID-19 was sourced from the United States, Italy and Spain.

Per germline, CDR1 LGHNA and CDR2 YSLEER. J gave up 4 bases and V 3 bases, and 8 bases lay outside the gene matches. The CDR3 runs to 16 residues. Source study methods: Nucleated cell number was recorded as an estimate derived from reference gene primer amplification. The table came from immunoSEQ multiplex PCR; TCRdb's copy has only in-frame clones and leaves some out. The DNA was the basis for D and trimming; V, J and clone size are from that table. The top ten hold under 2.5% of the sample, which has roughly 250,000 clones, roughly 88% seen once. The receptor's source is a woman aged 40 to 50 who had recovered from COVID-19. Sequences were obtained from peripheral blood. This sequence joins TRBV4-3 and TRBJ2-2; the match to TRBD1 covers 7 bases. CDR3 protein: CASSHLGGGITGELFF. CDR3 DNA sequence: TGCGCCAGCAGCCACCTAGGGGGCGGAATCACCGGGGAGCTGTTTTTT.